This record concerns one T cell receptor (beta chain) sequence. This clonotype has a handful of counts. What this receptor recognizes is not known. The sample holds no much larger clone one base away, and base qualities are not on file. This entry is derived from a study of blood T cells in healthy people across ages (dated by TCRdb to between 2015 and 2017). With regard to the full study: In model experiments, roughly one uniquely barcoded TCR beta cDNA molecule per two T cells was captured by template switching. Age-related changes in TCR beta repertoire diversity were measured in the study by deep sequencing normalized with unique cDNA molecular identifiers. Four age groups were formed from the donors: young (average roughly 16 years), middle-aged (just under 40), aged (roughly 58) and long-lived (less than 85). Two additional independent replicas of 1 million unique cDNA reads from the same blood draw were analyzed for two donors (one aged 18 to 30 and one aged 80 or older). Study-level results and caveats: Observed TCR beta diversity per million T cells fell roughly linearly with age, and a significant reduction was already apparent by age around 40. Total diversity estimates from one million sequenced T cells were considered lower bounds and underestimates. Observed TCR beta diversity correlated strongly with the percentage of naive T cells measured by flow cytometry. Because profiling used bulk unsorted PBMCs, naive and antigen-experienced compartments could not be compared conclusively. The CMV infection status of donors was not known, potentially confounding age-related changes in expanded clonotypes. Compared with the aged group, the long-lived group had more naive CD4+ T cells, fewer expanded clones and increased TCR diversity, suggesting age selection.

Sequences MGHDK (CDR1) and SYGVNS (CDR2) are obtained from the germline V gene. The CDR3, from cysteine to phenylalanine, totals 12 residues. This entry keeps only the CDR3 DNA: 36 bases, framed from base 1. V is reduced by 4 bases and J by 5 bases, leaving a spacing of 8 bases between them. Receptor amplification or capture employed 5' RACE. The run used an Illumina HiSeq 2500. A second about 7 to 11 cycle PCR used a sample-barcoded 5' primer and a J-beta primer mix. A unique molecular identifier was introduced onto each TCR beta cDNA molecule by a template-switch 5' adaptor carrying 12 random nucleotides. At least 3 million CDR3-containing paired-end reads were obtained from each sample. The Mint cDNA synthesis kit, primed by a TRBC-specific oligonucleotide, was used to synthesize first-strand cDNA from all RNA. Following uracil-DNA glycosylase treatment, a first 18-cycle PCR with universal primers M1SS and BC2_uni_R was performed on all cDNA. In the source study's methods: For normalization, 1 million high-quality reads, each with a distinct molecular identifier, were randomly selected from each sample. Instead of being binned into consensus sequences, reads that shared molecular identifiers were thrown out. MiTCR, with a Q25 quality threshold and the strictest error-elimination algorithm, was used for CDR3 identification, clonotype clustering and error correction. Lower-bound total TCR beta diversity was estimated with a nonparametric unseen species model using Euler transformation. Clones were called with MiXCR by TCRdb after fastp trimmed the public reads at Q25, and only in-frame beta chains were retained. Each entry is one CDR3 protein sequence, shown with its most common DNA and genes. The V and J calls were determined by TCRdb, not by the authors. Within this sample are 750,000 to 950,000 distinct CDR3 sequences, with more than 25% of them counted one time only. About 3% of the sample comes from the top ten.

The donors were some 39 Caucasian individuals from Russia, aged about 6 to 95 years, who were systemically healthy. Roughly 10 milliliters of peripheral blood were drawn from each donor into EDTA-treated Vacutainer tubes. PBMCs were isolated by Ficoll-Paque density-gradient centrifugation, with at least 6 million obtained per sample. Trizol reagent was used to extract total RNA from the PBMCs, yielding at least 6 micrograms per sample. Naive CD45RAhigh/CD27high T cell percentages were measured by flow cytometry on a PBMC aliquot from every donor. The same data also went into a second study, on T cells of mothers and their children. The second study reports: The donors were nine systemically healthy Caucasian individuals, made up of three mothers and their six children. cDNA synthesis consumed the entire amount of extracted RNA, loaded at approximately 1.6 ug RNA in each 15 ul reaction. In the second PCR, sample barcodes and 2-4 random nucleotides were introduced via the M1S primer. Over 8 million TCR beta CDR3 reads came from each mother, compared with several million reads from each child. TCR recombination output is similarly shaped by thymic selection in related and unrelated pairs, with a minor effect exerted by inherited differences. Related mother-child pairs always showed normalized repertoire overlap that was slightly higher than in unrelated mother-child pairs, though the difference was never significant. No persistent microchimeric T cell clones were detected, at a sensitivity of about 100 clones per million clonotypes. To look for features that set related mother-child pairs apart from unrelated individuals, the researchers ran deep NGS to compare the TCR beta repertoires of mothers and children. On average, the children were roughly 12 +/- 4 years old, while the mothers were around 42 +/- 4 years old. After adapter ligation was performed with NEBNext reagents, the libraries were sequenced on an Illumina HiSeq 2000 with 100+100 nt paired-end reads. To prevent cross-contamination, the mother and child libraries were prepared a month apart and were sequenced in separate runs. For each donor, somewhere between roughly 450,000 and 2,100,000 distinct TCR beta clonotypes were identified. Naive TCR beta clonotypes were estimated from low-frequency clonotypes matched to each donor's FACS-determined naive share, without sorting.

The sequence was collected from a boy under 18 in good health. The sequenced sample was blood. The sequence links TRBV25-1 to TRBJ2-5; no D gene can be assigned with confidence. CDR3 reads: CASSGWAETQYF. Read as DNA, the sequence is TGTGCCAGCAGTGGTTGGGCGGAGACCCAGTACTTC.